A selection of T cell receptor beta chains follows, all from one sample in a study of CD8 T cells in ankylosing spondylitis. Via MiXCR, TCRdb re-called the 5' RACE reads, giving one row per CDR3 protein. The table has a few hundred thousand distinct CDR3 sequences, approximately 10% seen once. The source material was blood, either unsorted or a sorted T cell fraction (not recorded which). Receptors originate from a female donor with ankylosing spondylitis or in good health (not recorded which). The CDR3 runs from the conserved cysteine through the conserved F or W.

j_call v_call cdr3_aa
TRBJ2-1 TRBV28 CASSFGQGFNEQFF
TRBJ2-5 TRBV29-1 CSVGEETQYF
TRBJ2-1 TRBV20-1 CSARTASGYNEQFF
TRBJ2-3 TRBV12-3/TRBV12-4 CASSLPGAADTQYF
TRBJ2-5 TRBV5-1 CASSLESVQTQYF
TRBJ1-3 TRBV23-1 CASTQPRDRGRGSGNTIYF
TRBJ2-1 TRBV6-1 CASSVPGQRGLF
TRBJ1-2 TRBV5-1 CASSSISGTGYGYTF
TRBJ2-7 TRBV7-9 CASSFLGGKAYEQYF
TRBJ2-4 TRBV28 CASSPPTENLAKNIQYF
TRBJ2-7 TRBV5-7 CASSYLGGYEQYF
TRBJ2-3 TRBV4-1 CASSQESDTQYF
TRBJ1-4 TRBV5-5 CASSRPDRAEKLFF
TRBJ2-1 TRBV25-1 CASNLGSYNEQFF
TRBJ1-5 TRBV20-1 CCARGGRGRIYGQPQHF
TRBJ2-2 TRBV6-2/TRBV6-3 CASRTRNQNTGELFF
TRBJ1-2 TRBV10-3 CAIKPGQGANNYGYTF
TRBJ1-1 TRBV12-3/TRBV12-4 CASSALGDGTEAFF
TRBJ1-2 TRBV10-3 CAISESGDSDYGYTF
TRBJ1-5 TRBV2 CASSEGDRGHQPQHF
TRBJ2-7 TRBV20-1 CSHTSGGDSYEQYF
TRBJ2-1 TRBV7-9 CASSPNPTTIGNEQFF
TRBJ2-3 TRBV20-1 CSASFPGLAGGVDTQYF
TRBJ1-2 TRBV7-2 CASSFKTHGYTF
TRBJ2-1 TRBV20-1 CSARGRTYNEQFF
TRBJ1-1 TRBV20-1 CSAHDMMNTEAFF
TRBJ2-3 TRBV7-2 CASSLGGTRRAADTQYF
TRBJ2-1 TRBV7-9 CASRSGTPSYNEQFF
TRBJ2-3 TRBV29-1 CSVATSGSSTDTQYF
TRBJ1-2 TRBV20-1 CSARGTETNYGYTF
TRBJ2-1 TRBV20-1 CSARNSGRDQSEQFF
TRBJ2-1 TRBV28 CASSTKHLGDNEQFF
TRBJ2-7 TRBV7-8 CASSHRAGMYEQYF
TRBJ1-1 TRBV5-1 CASSFSLQGPTEAFF
TRBJ2-2 TRBV3-1 CASSQIRDANTGELFF
TRBJ1-2 TRBV6-1 CASTLGEGWGGYTF
TRBJ2-1 TRBV28 CASSLQAPEQFF
TRBJ1-2 TRBV5-1 CASSSRGEYGYTF
TRBJ2-3 TRBV4-2 CASSQTDSSTDTQYF
TRBJ2-2 TRBV20-1 CSARDRSGRADTGELFF
TRBJ2-2 TRBV5-1 CASSLDGTGVSGELFF
TRBJ1-5 TRBV28 CASRSGGFSAQPQHF
TRBJ1-5 TRBV7-8 CASSPIQSRRVYQPQHF
TRBJ2-3 TRBV12-3/TRBV12-4 CASRLAGGPLGTQYF
TRBJ1-2 TRBV6-1 CASSHRIPGQPYGYTF
TRBJ2-3 TRBV10-3 CAIGETDTQYF
TRBJ1-1 TRBV12-3/TRBV12-4 CASRTGTENTEAFF
TRBJ2-1 TRBV7-2 CASSLAGGFDEQFF
TRBJ1-5 TRBV30 CAWSSGTGQPQHF
TRBJ2-1 TRBV20-1 CSARGRIYDEQFF